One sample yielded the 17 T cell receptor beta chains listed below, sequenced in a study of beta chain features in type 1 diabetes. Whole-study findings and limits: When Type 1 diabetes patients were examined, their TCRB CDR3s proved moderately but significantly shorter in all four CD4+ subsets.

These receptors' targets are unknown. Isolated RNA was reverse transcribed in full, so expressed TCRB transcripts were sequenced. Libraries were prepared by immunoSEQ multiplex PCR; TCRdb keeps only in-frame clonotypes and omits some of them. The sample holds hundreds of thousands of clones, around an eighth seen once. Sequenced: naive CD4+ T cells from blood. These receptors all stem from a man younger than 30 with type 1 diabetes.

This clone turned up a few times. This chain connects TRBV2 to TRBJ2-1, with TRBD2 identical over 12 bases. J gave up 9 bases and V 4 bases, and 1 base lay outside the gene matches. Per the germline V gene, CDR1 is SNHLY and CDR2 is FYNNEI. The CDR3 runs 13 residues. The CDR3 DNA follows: TGTGCCAGCAGTGCGACTAGCGGGGGTGAGCAGTTCTTC. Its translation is CASSATSGGEQFF.

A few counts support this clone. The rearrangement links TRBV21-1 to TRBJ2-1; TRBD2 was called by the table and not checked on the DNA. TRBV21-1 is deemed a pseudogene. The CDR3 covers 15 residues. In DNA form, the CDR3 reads TGTGCCAGCAGCAAAGGCCCGGGGGGGCCGTGTGAGCAGTTCTTC. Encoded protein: CASSKGPGGPCEQFF.

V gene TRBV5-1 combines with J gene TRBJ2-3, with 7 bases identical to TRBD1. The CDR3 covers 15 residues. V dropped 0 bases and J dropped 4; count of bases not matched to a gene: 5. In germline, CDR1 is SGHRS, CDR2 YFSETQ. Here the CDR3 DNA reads TGCGCCAGCAGCTTGGCACAGGGGTTAGCAGATACGCAGTATTTT. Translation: CASSLAQGLADTQYF.

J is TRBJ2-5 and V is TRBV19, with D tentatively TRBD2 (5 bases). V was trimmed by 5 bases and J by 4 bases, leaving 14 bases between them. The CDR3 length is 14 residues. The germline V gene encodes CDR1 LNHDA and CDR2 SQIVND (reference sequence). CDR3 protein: CASSVGRGGETQYF. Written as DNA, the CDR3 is TGTGCCAGTAGTGTCGGACGTGGAGGAGAGACCCAGTACTTC. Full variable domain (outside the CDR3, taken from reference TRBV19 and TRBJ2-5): DGGITQSPKYLFRKEGQNVTLSCEQNLNHDAMYWYRQDPGQGLRLIYYSQIVNDFQKGDIAEGYSVSREKKESFPLTVTSAQKNPTAFYLCASSVGRGGETQYFGPGTRLLVL.

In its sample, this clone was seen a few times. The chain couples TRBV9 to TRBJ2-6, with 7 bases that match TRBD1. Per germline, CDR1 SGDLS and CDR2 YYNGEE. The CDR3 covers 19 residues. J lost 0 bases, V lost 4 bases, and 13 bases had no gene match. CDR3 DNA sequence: TGTGCCAGCAGCCCCAACCCCGCAGGGGGAAACTCTGGGGCCAACGTCCTGACTTTC. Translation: CASSPNPAGGNSGANVLTF.

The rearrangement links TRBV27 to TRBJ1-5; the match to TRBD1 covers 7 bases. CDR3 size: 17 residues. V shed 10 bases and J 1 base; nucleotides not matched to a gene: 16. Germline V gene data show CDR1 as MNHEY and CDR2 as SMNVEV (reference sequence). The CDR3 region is CATLDRMAVGSNQPQHF. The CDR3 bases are TGTGCCACCTTGGACAGGATGGCTGTAGGGAGCAATCAGCCCCAGCATTTT.

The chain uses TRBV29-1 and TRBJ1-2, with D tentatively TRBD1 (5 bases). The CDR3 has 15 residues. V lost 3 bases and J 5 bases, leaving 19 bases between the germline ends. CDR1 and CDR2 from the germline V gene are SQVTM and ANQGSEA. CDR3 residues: CSVDLTRGDLYGYTF. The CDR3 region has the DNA TGCAGCGTTGACCTTACACGCGGGGACCTATATGGCTACACCTTC.

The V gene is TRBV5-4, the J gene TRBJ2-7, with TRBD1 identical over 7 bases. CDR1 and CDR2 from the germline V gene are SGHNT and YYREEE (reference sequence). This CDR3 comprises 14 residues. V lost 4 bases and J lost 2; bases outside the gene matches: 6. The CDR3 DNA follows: TGTGCCAGCAGCCTCCGGGACAGCACCTACGAGCAGTACTTC. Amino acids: CASSLRDSTYEQYF. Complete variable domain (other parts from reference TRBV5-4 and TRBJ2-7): ETGVTQSPTHLIKTRGQQVTLRCSSQSGHNTVSWYQQALGQGPQFIFQYYREEENGRGNFPPRFSGLQFPNYSSELNVNALELDDSALYLCASSLRDSTYEQYFGPGTRLTVT.

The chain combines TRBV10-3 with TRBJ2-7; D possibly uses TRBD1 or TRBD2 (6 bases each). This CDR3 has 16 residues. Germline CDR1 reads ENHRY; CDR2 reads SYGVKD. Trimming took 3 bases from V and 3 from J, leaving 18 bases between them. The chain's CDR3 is CAISDPPGGGRYEQYF. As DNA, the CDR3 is TGTGCCATCAGTGACCCACCAGGAGGGGGGCGCTACGAGCAGTACTTC.

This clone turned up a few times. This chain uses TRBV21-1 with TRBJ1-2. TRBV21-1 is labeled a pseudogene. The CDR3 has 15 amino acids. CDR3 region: CASSLRAKDEYGYTF. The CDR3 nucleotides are TGTGCCAGCAGCCTTCGGGCCAAAGATGAATATGGCTACACCTTC.

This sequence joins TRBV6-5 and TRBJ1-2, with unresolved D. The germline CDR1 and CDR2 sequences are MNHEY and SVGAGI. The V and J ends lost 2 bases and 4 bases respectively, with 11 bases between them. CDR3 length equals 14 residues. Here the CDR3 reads CASSYADGSYGYTF. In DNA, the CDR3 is TGTGCCAGCAGTTACGCGGACGGTAGCTATGGCTACACCTTC.

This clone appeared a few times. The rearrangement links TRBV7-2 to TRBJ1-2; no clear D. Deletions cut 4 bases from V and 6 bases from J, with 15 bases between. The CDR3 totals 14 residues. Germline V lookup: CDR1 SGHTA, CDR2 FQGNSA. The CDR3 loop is CASSYDQTANGYTF. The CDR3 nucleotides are TGTGCCAGCAGCTACGATCAGACCGCAAATGGCTACACCTTC.

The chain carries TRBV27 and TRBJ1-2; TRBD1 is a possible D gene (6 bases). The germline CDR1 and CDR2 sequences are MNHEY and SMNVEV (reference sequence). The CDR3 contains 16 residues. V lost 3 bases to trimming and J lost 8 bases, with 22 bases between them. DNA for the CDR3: TGTGCCAGCAGTTTCGCTTTGGCACAGGGTGTAGGCGGCTACACCTTC. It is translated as CASSFALAQGVGGYTF.

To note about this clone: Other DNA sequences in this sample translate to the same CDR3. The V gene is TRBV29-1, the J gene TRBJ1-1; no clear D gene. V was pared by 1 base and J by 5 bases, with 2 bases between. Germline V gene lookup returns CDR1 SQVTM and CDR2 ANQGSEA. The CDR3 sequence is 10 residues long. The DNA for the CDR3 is TGCAGCGTTGAAGGGACTGAAGCTTTCTTT. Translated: CSVEGTEAFF. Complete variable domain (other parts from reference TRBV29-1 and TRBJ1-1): SAVISQKPSRDICQRGTSLTIQCQVDSQVTMMFWYRQQPGQSLTLIATANQGSEATYESGFVIDKFPISRPNLTFSTLTVSNMSPEDSSIYLCSVEGTEAFFGQGTRLTVV.

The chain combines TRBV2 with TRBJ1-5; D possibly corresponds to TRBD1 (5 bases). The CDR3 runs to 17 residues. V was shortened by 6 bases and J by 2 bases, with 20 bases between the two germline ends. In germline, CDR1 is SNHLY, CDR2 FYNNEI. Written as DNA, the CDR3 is TGTGCCAGCAGCGACCGATTTACACGGGGCGGCAATCAGCCCCAGCATTTT. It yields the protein CASSDRFTRGGNQPQHF.

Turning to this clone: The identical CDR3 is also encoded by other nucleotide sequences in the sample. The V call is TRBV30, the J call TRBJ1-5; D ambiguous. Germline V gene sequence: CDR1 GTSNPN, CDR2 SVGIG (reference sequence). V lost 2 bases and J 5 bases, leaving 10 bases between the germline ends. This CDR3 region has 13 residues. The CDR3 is CAWSRGPDQPQHF. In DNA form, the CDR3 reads TGTGCCTGGAGTCGTGGACCCGATCAGCCCCAGCATTTT.

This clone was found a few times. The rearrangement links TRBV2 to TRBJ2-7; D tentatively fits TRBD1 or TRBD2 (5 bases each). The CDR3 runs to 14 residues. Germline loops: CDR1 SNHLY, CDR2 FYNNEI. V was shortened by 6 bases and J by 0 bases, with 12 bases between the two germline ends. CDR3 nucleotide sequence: TGTGCCAGCAGCTGGCAGGGAGCCTCCTACGAGCAGTACTTC. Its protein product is CASSWQGASYEQYF.